The rows below give T cell receptor beta chains drawn from one sample of a study of CD8+CD57+ T cells in acquired aplastic anemia. MiXCR, applied by TCRdb to the reads, yields one record per CDR3 protein. Of 180,000 or so distinct CDR3 sequences listed, roughly 48% were seen once; the top ten hold more than 0.95%. Sequenced sample: sorted CD4+, CD8+, or CD8+CD57+ T cells (not recorded which) from PBMCs. These receptors came from a human donor with aplastic anemia. The CDR3 runs from the conserved cysteine through the conserved F or W. Fields, in order: D gene, V gene, clone size, J gene, CDR3 DNA, CDR3 protein. D genes are given only for firm matches. Some rows have no size entry. The others give once, few or many, or a class for an expanded clone.

D gene: .
V gene: TRBV19
clone size: many
J gene: TRBJ2-1
CDR3 DNA: TGTGCCAGTAGTATATGGACAGAAAACAATGAGCAGTTCTTC
CDR3 protein: CASSIWTENNEQFF

D gene: .
V gene: TRBV7-3
clone size: .
J gene: TRBJ1-2
CDR3 DNA: TGTGCCAGCAGCTTAGGCATTGGGTATGGCTACACCTTC
CDR3 protein: CASSLGIGYGYTF

D gene: .
V gene: TRBV29-1
clone size: .
J gene: TRBJ1-1
CDR3 DNA: TGCAGCGTTGCTCAGGGGTTGAAGAACACTGAAGCTTTCTTT
CDR3 protein: CSVAQGLKNTEAFF

D gene: .
V gene: TRBV7-8
clone size: .
J gene: TRBJ1-1
CDR3 DNA: TGTGCCAGCAGCTTAGTATCGTACACTGAAGCTTTCTTT
CDR3 protein: CASSLVSYTEAFF

D gene: .
V gene: TRBV5-4
clone size: many
J gene: TRBJ1-5
CDR3 DNA: TGTGCCAGCAGCTTGGCGGGGGATAGCAATCAGCCCCAGCATTTT
CDR3 protein: CASSLAGDSNQPQHF

D gene: .
V gene: TRBV15
clone size: .
J gene: TRBJ2-7
CDR3 DNA: TGTGCCACCAGAGGGGAAGGGCAGGGGTTCTACGAGCAGTACTTC
CDR3 protein: CATRGEGQGFYEQYF

D gene: .
V gene: TRBV12-3/TRBV12-4
clone size: many
J gene: TRBJ2-1
CDR3 DNA: TGTGCCAGCAGTTTTGGGACTGCCTACAATGAGCAGTTCTTC
CDR3 protein: CASSFGTAYNEQFF

D gene: .
V gene: TRBV15
clone size: few
J gene: TRBJ2-7
CDR3 DNA: TGTGCCACCAGCAGAGATCTTCGGGAGTCCCCCTACGAGCAGTACTTC
CDR3 protein: CATSRDLRESPYEQYF

D gene: TRBD2
V gene: TRBV20-1
clone size: many
J gene: TRBJ2-1
CDR3 DNA: TGCAGTGCTCCAGTGCCGGGGGGGTCGAGGGAGCAGTTCTTC
CDR3 protein: CSAPVPGGSREQFF

D gene: .
V gene: TRBV2
clone size: .
J gene: TRBJ2-7
CDR3 DNA: TGTGCCAGCAGTGAAATAGTTGAACGGCCTTGCGAGCAGTACTTC
CDR3 protein: CASSEIVERPCEQYF

D gene: TRBD1
V gene: TRBV2
clone size: many
J gene: TRBJ1-6
CDR3 DNA: TGTGCCAGCATGAACGACAGGGGTGGGGGTTCACCCCTCCACTTT
CDR3 protein: CASMNDRGGGSPLHF

D gene: .
V gene: TRBV24-1
clone size: few
J gene: TRBJ2-3
CDR3 DNA: TGTGCCACCAGTGATGTGCGCCCAGATACGCAGTATTTT
CDR3 protein: CATSDVRPDTQYF

D gene: TRBD1
V gene: TRBV2
clone size: once
J gene: TRBJ2-7
CDR3 DNA: TGTGCCAGCAGCCAGGACAGGGGGAACTCCTACGAGCAGTACTTC
CDR3 protein: CASSQDRGNSYEQYF

D gene: TRBD1
V gene: TRBV10-3
clone size: .
J gene: TRBJ2-7
CDR3 DNA: TGTGCCATCCAGGCAGGGGGAGAGCAGTACTTC
CDR3 protein: CAIQAGGEQYF

D gene: .
V gene: TRBV7-9
clone size: .
J gene: TRBJ1-6
CDR3 DNA: TGTGCCAGCAGCAACGAGAGCTCACCCCTCCACTTT
CDR3 protein: CASSNESSPLHF